This entry lists 14 T cell receptor beta chains sequenced from one sample in a study of T cells expressing NK-cell markers. From its re-call of the 5' RACE reads, TCRdb lists each CDR3 protein once, without DNA. The sample includes 300,000 to 450,000 distinct CDR3 sequences. The sequencing sample was made of blood T cells: a sorted CD56 or NKG2C T cell subset, CD4+ or CD8+ T cells, or bulk PBMC T cells (not recorded which). The receptor source for this set is a man aged 18-69 years in good health.

V is TRBV7-9 and J is TRBJ1-1; TCRdb outputs TRBD1, but without DNA this stays unchecked. The CDR3 sequence is 14 residues long. Germline V gene lookup returns CDR1 SEHNR and CDR2 FQNEAQ (reference sequence). The CDR3 protein is CASSLAIGDRGAFF.

This chain joins TRBV20-1 and TRBJ2-1; TCRdb outputs TRBD1, but without DNA this stays unchecked. Germline CDR1 and CDR2: DFQATT and SNEGSKA (reference sequence). The CDR3 consists of 15 residues. The chain's CDR3 is CSARKSPNNYNEQFF.

CDR3 sequence: CASSFTTETYGYTF. The gene calls are TRBV12-3 or TRBV12-4 and TRBJ1-2. There are 14 residues in the CDR3.

This chain joins TRBV6-1 and TRBJ1-6; the TCRdb call, TRBD1, lacks DNA for checking. The CDR3 totals 14 residues. Per germline, CDR1 MNHNS and CDR2 SASEGT. The CDR3 protein is CASLGDRGYSPLHF.

CDR3 in amino acids: CASSFGAPGNEKLFF. The chain couples TRBV5-1 to TRBJ1-4; TCRdb's assignment of TRBD1 cannot be checked, as there is no DNA. The CDR3 runs 15 residues. Per germline, CDR1 SGHRS and CDR2 YFSETQ.

The V and J genes are TRBV27 and TRBJ1-5; the D gene TCRdb calls, TRBD1, cannot be checked with no DNA. From germline, CDR1 is MNHEY and CDR2 SMNVEV (reference sequence). This CDR3 contains 16 residues. CDR3 sequence reads: CASSFLGGVGNQPQHF.

This chain uses TRBV4-2 with TRBJ2-1; lacking DNA, the TRBD2 call made by TCRdb goes unchecked. The CDR3 loop spans 15 amino acids. Germline-derived CDR1 and CDR2 are LGHNA and YNFKEQ. CDR3 loop: CASSHQLAGRDEQFF.

This chain links TRBV10-3 with TRBJ2-7; TCRdb designates TRBD1, a call that cannot be tested without DNA. Germline lookup yields CDR1 ENHRY and CDR2 SYGVKD. CDR3 length equals 14 residues. This chain's CDR3 is CAISVPGQGYEQYF.

This sequence joins TRBV6-1 and TRBJ1-2; the D call from TCRdb, TRBD1, cannot be confirmed without DNA. CDR3 length: 13 residues. CDR1 and CDR2 (germline): MNHNS, SASEGT. The CDR3 reads CASRGQTFGGYTF.

This sequence joins TRBV20-1 and TRBJ2-1; TCRdb's assignment of TRBD1 cannot be checked, as there is no DNA. The CDR3 contains 12 residues. Germline CDR1 DFQATT, CDR2 SNEGSKA (reference sequence). This CDR3 reads CSANRGGGEQFF.

V is TRBV21-1 and J is TRBJ2-5. TRBV21-1 is classified as a pseudogene. This CDR3 spans 11 amino acids. CDR3 in amino acids: CASSKEGRQYF.

The chain carries TRBV29-1 and TRBJ1-4. Germline assignment: CDR1 SQVTM and CDR2 ANQGSEA. This CDR3 is 11 amino acids long. The CDR3: CSAVGYEKLFF.

This chain connects TRBV18 to TRBJ2-7; the D gene TCRdb calls, TRBD1, cannot be checked with no DNA. The CDR3 length is 14 residues. Germline CDR1 reads KGHSH; CDR2 reads LQKENI. The CDR3 sequence is CASSIKDISYEQYF.

J is TRBJ2-2 and V is TRBV6-4; without DNA, the TCRdb call of TRBD1 cannot be checked. Germline V lookup: CDR1 MRHNA, CDR2 SNTAGT. The length of the CDR3 is 16 residues. The CDR3 protein is CASRHGQGANTGELFF.